What follows are 22 T cell receptor beta chains derived from one specimen sequenced in a study of STAT5B mutations in CD4+ large granular lymphocyte leukemia. Only in-frame clones appear in the TCRdb table, and some are missing; sequencing was by immunoSEQ multiplex PCR. Seen here are roughly 30,000 clones, about 90% observed once, and the top ten hold around 3.5%. The specimen sequenced was CD4+ T cells from blood buffy coats. These receptors were taken from a human donor in good health.

The chain employs TRBV2 and TRBJ2-1; TRBD2 matches 15 bases. Germline loops: CDR1 SNHLY, CDR2 FYNNEI. There are 20 residues in the CDR3. V gave up 6 bases and J gave up 5 bases; unmatched junction bases: 17. CDR3 bases: TGTGCCAGCAGGTCTCAACCGGGACTAGCGGGAGGTGAGAGAGACAATGAGCAGTTCTTC. Its translation: CASRSQPGLAGGERDNEQFF.

The chain is built from TRBV6-1 and TRBJ2-1; 7 bases line up with TRBD1. CDR3 length equals 12 residues. In germline, CDR1 is MNHNS, CDR2 SASEGT. The V gene end was trimmed by 8 bases and the J gene end by 7 bases; junction bases not matched to a gene: 5. CDR3 sequence: CASYRGWNEQFF. The CDR3 DNA sequence: TGTGCCAGCTACAGGGGTTGGAATGAGCAGTTCTTC.

This rearrangement joins TRBV2 to TRBJ2-5; the match to TRBD2 covers 15 bases. Trimming took 4 bases from V and 5 from J; bases not matched to a gene: 5. CDR1 SNHLY and CDR2 FYNNEI come from the germline V gene. The CDR3 totals 16 residues. The CDR3 loop is CASSGTSGRAYETQYF. In DNA, the CDR3 is TGTGCCAGCAGTGGGACTAGCGGGAGGGCCTACGAGACCCAGTACTTC.

V gene TRBV10-3 combines with J gene TRBJ2-7, with TRBD1 matching over 11 bases. The germline V gene has CDR1 ENHRY and CDR2 SYGVKD. The V and J ends lost 11 bases and 6 bases, in that order; junction bases with no gene match: 6. The CDR3 consists of 12 residues. The DNA for the CDR3 is TGTGCCTCGGGACAGGGGGGGCTCGAGCAGTACTTC. Protein product: CASGQGGLEQYF.

The rearrangement links TRBV27 to TRBJ2-1; 8 positions agree with TRBD2. The V gene's germline CDR1 is MNHEY and CDR2 SMNVEV (reference sequence). The CDR3 is made up of 15 amino acids. With 4 bases clipped from V and 8 bases from J, the junction kept 10 bases outside the gene matches. CDR3 sequence (DNA): TGTGCCAGCAGTTCCCTAAGAGCGGGAGAGCATGAGCAGTTCTTC. Encoded protein: CASSSLRAGEHEQFF.

This chain links TRBV6-4 with TRBJ2-7; perhaps TRBD1 as D (5 bases). V was trimmed by 11 bases and J by 4 bases, leaving 9 bases between them. CDR1 is MRHNA and CDR2 is SNTAGT in the germline V gene. CDR3 length: 10 amino acids. DNA of the CDR3: TGTGCCTCCGGACATTACGAGCAGTACTTC. As protein: CASGHYEQYF.

Here the CDR3 DNA reads TGTGCCATCAGTACCCCGACAGGGGAACGGGGTACCGGGGAGCTGTTTTTT. Amino acid sequence: CAISTPTGERGTGELFF. The chain is built from TRBV10-3 and TRBJ2-2; 8 nucleotides align to TRBD1. This CDR3 is built from 17 residues. Losses at the gene ends were 5 bases for V and 5 bases for J; bases not matched to a gene: 13. CDR1 is ENHRY and CDR2 is SYGVKD in the germline V gene.

On this clone: The junction and the germline gene differ at one end; a read error may be behind it. The chain carries TRBV7-7 and TRBJ2-1; D might be TRBD2 (7 bases). CDR1 is SSHAT, CDR2 FNYEAQ, per germline (reference sequence). The CDR3 totals 15 residues. CDR3 sequence (DNA): TGTGCTAGCAGCTTAGGGGGAGGGCCAACGGATGAGCAGTTCTTC. It yields the protein CASSLGGGPTDEQFF.

CDR3 sequence: CASSSTSGAYNEQFF. CDR3 coding DNA: TGTGCCAGCAGCTCCACTAGCGGGGCTTACAATGAGCAGTTCTTC. V and J are TRBV7-2 and TRBJ2-1, with 10 bases aligning to TRBD2. With V trimmed by 4 bases and J by 4 bases, 4 bases remained unmatched. This CDR3 contains 15 residues. In germline, CDR1 is SGHTA, CDR2 FQGNSA.

The chain employs TRBV25-1 and TRBJ1-2, with TRBD1 matching over 7 bases. The germline V gene encodes CDR1 MGHDK and CDR2 SYGVNS. This CDR3 region has 16 residues. V trimming: 3 bases; J trimming: 2 bases; junction bases outside the gene matches: 9. The CDR3 reads CASSEGQTLLNYGYTF. The CDR3, as DNA: TGTGCCAGCAGTGAGGGACAGACCCTACTCAACTATGGCTACACCTTC.

The genes are TRBV27 and TRBJ2-7; 8 positions agree with TRBD2. The CDR3 loop spans 16 amino acids. Trimming took 0 bases from V and 2 from J; bases not matched to a gene: 6. The germline gives CDR1 MNHEY, CDR2 SMNVEV (reference sequence). The CDR3 DNA sequence: TGTGCCAGCAGTTTATCGATGGGACTAGTCACCTACGAGCAGTACTTC. As protein: CASSLSMGLVTYEQYF.

This chain joins TRBV29-1 and TRBJ2-5; the D gene is possibly TRBD1 (5 bases). Germline values: CDR1 SQVTM, CDR2 ANQGSEA. The CDR3 runs 13 residues. V lost 0 bases, J lost 5 bases, and 10 bases lay in between. DNA of the CDR3: TGCAGCGTTGAAGAACCAGGGATCGAGACCCAGTACTTC. Translated: CSVEEPGIETQYF.

The gene calls are TRBV4-2 and TRBJ2-5; 8 nucleotides align to TRBD1. With V trimmed by 4 bases and J by 5 bases, 12 bases remained unmatched. CDR1 and CDR2 (germline): LGHNA, YNFKEQ. There are 16 residues in the CDR3. This CDR3 is CASSLTAAGGGETQYF. The CDR3 bases are TGTGCCAGCAGCCTCACGGCGGCAGGGGGCGGGGAGACCCAGTACTTC.

The chain carries TRBV14 and TRBJ1-1, with TRBD1 as a possible D gene (5 bases). The CDR3 is 15 amino acids. Germline lookup yields CDR1 SGHDN and CDR2 FVKESK. Trimming took off 1 base at V and 4 bases at J, with 13 bases between the two ends. The chain's CDR3 is CASSQGLPGTTEAFF. The CDR3 DNA sequence: TGTGCCAGCAGCCAAGGATTGCCAGGGACCACTGAAGCTTTCTTT.

The chain employs TRBV14 and TRBJ2-1; the D gene is possibly TRBD2 (6 bases). CDR1 and CDR2 (germline): SGHDN, FVKESK. This CDR3 is 12 amino acids long. With 1 base removed from V and 12 bases from J, the gap between germline ends came to 10 bases. CDR3 DNA sequence: TGTGCCAGCAGCCAAGTAAGCGGGCGGCAGTTCTTC. Residues: CASSQVSGRQFF.

In its sample, this clone was seen a few times. The V and J genes are TRBV28 and TRBJ1-2; TRBD1 aligns across 10 bases. V shed 6 bases and J 8 bases; nucleotides not matched to a gene: 12. Germline V gene data show CDR1 as MDHEN and CDR2 as SYDVKM. The CDR3 contains 15 residues. Here the CDR3 DNA reads TGTGCCAGCAGCCTGGGAGGGACAGGGGTTTGGGGCTACACCTTC. Translation gives CASSLGGTGVWGYTF.

The V call is TRBV2, the J call TRBJ1-4; unclear D gene. The CDR3 loop spans 14 amino acids. Deletions cut 4 bases from V and 0 bases from J, with 6 bases between. Germline CDR1 is SNHLY and CDR2 is FYNNEI. The CDR3, as DNA: TGTGCCAGCAGTGCTCAGGCAACTAATGAAAAACTGTTTTTT. Amino acids: CASSAQATNEKLFF.

The chain combines TRBV7-2 with TRBJ1-1, with D possibly matching TRBD1 (5 bases). V was shortened by 5 bases and J by 2 bases, with 9 bases between the two germline ends. CDR3 size: 13 residues. Germline V CDR1 and CDR2: SGHTA, FQGNSA. In nucleotides, the CDR3 is TGTGCCAGCAGCCGAGGGGTTAACACTGAAGCTTTCTTT. This translates into CASSRGVNTEAFF.

This chain connects TRBV11-2 to TRBJ2-7; 9 bases map to TRBD2. CDR1 and CDR2 from the germline V gene are SGHAT and FQNNGV. V shed 1 base, J shed 3 bases, and the junction held 4 bases outside the gene matches. The CDR3 sequence is 15 residues long. The CDR3: CASSLVLAGNYEQYF. DNA for the CDR3: TGTGCCAGCAGCTTAGTACTAGCGGGTAACTACGAGCAGTACTTC.

This chain joins TRBV7-9 and TRBJ2-3; D remains ambiguous. CDR1 is SEHNR and CDR2 is FQNEAQ in the germline V gene (reference sequence). The CDR3 contains 13 residues. The ends were cut back, 5 bases at V and 4 bases at J, with 10 bases in the middle. CDR3 loop: CASSPRIADTQYF. The DNA for the CDR3 is TGTGCCAGCAGCCCACGTATAGCAGATACGCAGTATTTT.

This chain links TRBV28 with TRBJ2-7; maybe TRBD2 (7 bases). The CDR3 is 15 amino acids. The V and J ends lost 4 bases and 4 bases respectively, with 17 bases between them. Germline lookup yields CDR1 MDHEN and CDR2 SYDVKM. CDR3 sequence: CASSSWGGGPYEQYF. DNA for the CDR3: TGTGCCAGCAGTTCCTGGGGCGGGGGCCCGTACGAGCAGTACTTC.

V and J are TRBV9 and TRBJ1-2; 7 bases map to TRBD1. Germline CDR1 is SGDLS and CDR2 is YYNGEE. The CDR3 is made up of 15 amino acids. The trim removed 4 bases at V and 6 bases at J, leaving 12 bases unmatched. The CDR3 DNA sequence: TGTGCCAGCAGCTCTCAGACAGGGCTAGCGGATGGCTACACCTTC. Translating gives CASSSQTGLADGYTF.